The entry that follows covers one T cell receptor (beta chain) sequence. This sample is drawn from a study of blood T cell repertoires in COVID-19. As for the study in general: Samples taken during acute and convalescent COVID-19 were collected in the United States, Italy and Spain.

In the study's own analysis: The assay estimated nucleated cells by amplifying reference gene primers. Data came from immunoSEQ multiplex PCR; TCRdb stores just in-frame clones and leaves some out. The DNA was the basis for D and trimming; V, J and clone size are from that table. The table includes 150,000 to 200,000 clones, 88% detected once. The germline gives CDR1 LGHDT, CDR2 YNNKEL (reference sequence). V was pared by 0 bases and J by 4 bases, with 11 bases of the junction left unmatched. This CDR3 has 17 amino acids. This TCR was recovered from a man aged 40-49 years with active or convalescent COVID-19. The sample consisted of peripheral blood. The chain uses TRBV3-1 (or the pseudogene TRBV3-2) and TRBJ1-1; 7 bases line up with TRBD1. The CDR3 DNA reads TGTGCCAGCAGCCAAGACCGGACAGGAAGACGGGGCACTGAAGCTTTCTTT. Residues: CASSQDRTGRRGTEAFF.